The 23 T cell receptor beta chains reported below all come from one sample, sequenced in a study of blood T cells in healthy people across ages. The authors ran a second PCR of roughly 6 to 12 cycles using a sample-barcoded 5' primer and a J-beta primer mix. TCRdb processed the 5' RACE reads anew with MiXCR; each CDR3 protein has one entry. The sample has hundreds of thousands of distinct CDR3 sequences, approximately 44% seen once. The source material was blood. Source of these receptors: a man aged 55-75 years in good health.

This chain links TRBV27 with TRBJ2-2; TRBD1 might be the D (5 bases). The length of the CDR3 is 15 residues. The V gene's germline CDR1 is MNHEY and CDR2 SMNVEV (reference sequence). Trimming stripped 2 bases from V and 0 bases from J, with 7 bases between. CDR3 in amino acids: CASSLQGTNTGELFF. In DNA, the CDR3 is TGTGCCAGCAGTTTACAGGGTACGAACACCGGGGAGCTGTTTTTT.

In this sample, this clonotype turned up a few times. The chain is built from TRBV7-2 and TRBJ2-5; unclear D gene. Germline values: CDR1 SGHTA, CDR2 FQGNSA. The CDR3 runs 13 residues. The V gene lost 2 bases and the J gene lost 5 bases, with 9 bases spanning the gap. CDR3 protein: CASSLSYRETQYF. DNA of the CDR3: TGTGCCAGCAGCTTATCCTACCGGGAGACCCAGTACTTC. Based on the CDR3 plus reference TRBV7-2 and TRBJ2-5, the full variable domain is GAGVSQSPSNKVTEKGKDVELRCDPISGHTALYWYRQSLGQGLEFLIYFQGNSAPDKSGLPSDRFSAERTGGSVSTLTIQRTQQEDSAVYLCASSLSYRETQYFGPGTRLLVL.

The DNA for the CDR3 is TGTGCCAGCAGTACCGATAGGTACGAGCAGTACTTC. It specifies CASSTDRYEQYF. This chain uses TRBV11-2 with TRBJ2-7, with no clear D. From germline, CDR1 is SGHAT and CDR2 FQNNGV. V shed 6 bases and J shed 4 bases, with 10 bases lying between them. The CDR3 is 12 residues long.

This clonotype has more than one count but fewer than ten. CDR3: CASSVGASNYEQYF. Here the CDR3 DNA reads TGTGCCAGCAGCGTAGGTGCCAGCAACTACGAGCAGTACTTC. The chain links TRBV9 to TRBJ2-7; the D is unclear. V lost 0 bases and J lost 3, with 10 bases in between. This CDR3 spans 14 amino acids. Per the germline V gene, CDR1 is SGDLS and CDR2 is YYNGEE.

V and J are TRBV5-1 and TRBJ2-1; D is uncertain. Trimming took off 0 bases at V and 3 bases at J, with 7 bases between the two ends. This CDR3 contains 14 residues. In germline, CDR1 is SGHRS, CDR2 YFSETQ. The CDR3 here is CASSLGSDYNEQFF. The CDR3 DNA reads TGCGCCAGCAGCTTGGGGTCGGACTACAATGAGCAGTTCTTC.

In this sample, this clonotype turned up a few times. V usage is TRBV7-2 and J usage is TRBJ2-5; a weak D match, TRBD1 (6 bases). The V and J ends lost 0 bases and 13 bases respectively, with 12 bases between them. Germline CDR1 and CDR2: SGHTA and FQGNSA. The CDR3 is made up of 12 amino acids. CDR3 protein: CASSLAVAGVYF. CDR3 bases: TGTGCCAGCAGCTTAGCGGTGGCAGGGGTGTACTTC.

This clonotype showed up just a few times. As DNA, the CDR3 is TGTGCCAGCAGTTTAGTGGGGGTGTCTTATACTGGGGCCAACGTCCTGACTTTC. The encoded protein is CASSLVGVSYTGANVLTF. The chain recombines TRBV28 with TRBJ2-6; TRBD1 or TRBD2 may be the D gene (5 bases each). CDR3 length equals 18 residues. CDR1 and CDR2 from the germline V gene are MDHEN and SYDVKM. The V and J ends lost 2 bases and 2 bases respectively, with 16 bases between them. The entire variable domain, with the rest obtained from reference TRBV28 and TRBJ2-6, is as follows: DVKVTQSSRYLVKRTGEKVFLECVQDMDHENMFWYRQDPGLGLRLIYFSYDVKMKEKGDIPEGYSVSREKKERFSLILESASTNQTSMYLCASSLVGVSYTGANVLTFGAGSRLTVL.

The V gene is TRBV4-1, the J gene TRBJ1-2, with TRBD1 as a possible D gene (5 bases). The germline V gene encodes CDR1 MGHRA and CDR2 YSYEKL. CDR3 length: 16 amino acids. Trimming stripped 0 bases from V and 4 bases from J, with 15 bases between. The CDR3 spells CASSQEAKGPGYGYTF. The CDR3 DNA reads as TGCGCCAGCAGCCAAGAGGCAAAGGGACCAGGCTATGGCTACACCTTC.

V usage is TRBV20-1 and J usage is TRBJ1-4, with D possibly being TRBD1 (5 bases). The germline V gene has CDR1 DFQATT and CDR2 SNEGSKA (reference sequence). The CDR3 runs to 13 residues. V gave up 3 bases and J gave up 10 bases, with 15 bases separating them. CDR3 sequence: CSASRKGFGKLFF. In DNA form, the CDR3 reads TGCAGTGCTAGTCGGAAGGGGTTTGGAAAACTGTTTTTT.

Here the CDR3 DNA reads TGTGCCAGCAGAAAAGACGACGTCGGGAACACCATATATTTT. It is translated as CASRKDDVGNTIYF. The chain is built from TRBV9 and TRBJ1-3; no reliable D call. The V end was cut by 5 bases, the J end by 7 bases, with 16 bases between. Germline V gives CDR1 SGDLS, CDR2 YYNGEE. CDR3 length: 14 residues.

The J gene is TRBJ2-3, the V gene TRBV2; TRBD1 agrees at 9 bases. The CDR3 sequence is 14 residues long. Losses at the gene ends were 6 bases for V and 0 bases for J; bases not matched to a gene: 1. Germline V gene sequence: CDR1 SNHLY, CDR2 FYNNEI. The DNA of the CDR3 is TGTGCCAGCAGCGGGACAGGGAGCACAGATACGCAGTATTTT. Its protein is CASSGTGSTDTQYF.

On this clonotype itself: An end of the junction does not agree with germline; a read error may underlie this. The chain couples TRBV9 to TRBJ2-7; 8 bases match TRBD2. The CDR3 spans 17 residues. Germline-derived CDR1 and CDR2 are SGDLS and YYNGEE. CDR3 sequence reads: CASSVDGSGAAYNEQYF. The CDR3 DNA is TGTGCCAGCAGCGTAGATGGTAGCGGGGCTGCTTACAATGAGCAGTACTTT.

The chain uses TRBV27 and TRBJ2-7; no clear D. V dropped 5 bases and J dropped 6 bases, with 5 bases sitting between them. CDR1 is MNHEY and CDR2 is SMNVEV in the germline V gene (reference sequence). This CDR3 region has 10 residues. CDR3 amino acids: CASSSREQYF. CDR3 bases: TGTGCCAGCAGTAGCCGCGAGCAGTACTTC.

This clonotype was seen ten or more times. This rearrangement joins TRBV3-1 to TRBJ2-7; 10 bases are shared with TRBD1. The CDR3 length is 16 residues. Per germline, CDR1 LGHDT and CDR2 YNNKEL (reference sequence). The ends lost 4 bases at V and 4 bases at J; junction bases unmatched: 10. In nucleotides, the CDR3 is TGTGCCAGCAGCCCTGGGGCGGACAGGGGGATATACGAGCAGTACTTC. Translation gives CASSPGADRGIYEQYF.

V and J are TRBV29-1 and TRBJ1-2; no reliable D call. CDR3 length: 17 residues. V was shortened by 4 bases and J by 2 bases, with 23 bases between the two germline ends. From germline, CDR1 is SQVTM and CDR2 ANQGSEA. CDR3 sequence (DNA): TGCAGCGTTGCGGGGTTGGGTTCTTCTAACGGAAACTATGGCTACACCTTC. Translating it yields CSVAGLGSSNGNYGYTF.

This clonotype has a handful of counts. The rearrangement joins TRBV7-9 to TRBJ2-3, with 8 bases fitting TRBD1. Trimming cost V 5 bases and J 14 bases; bases outside gene matches: 9. The CDR3 has 12 amino acids. From germline, CDR1 is SEHNR and CDR2 FQNEAQ (reference sequence). The CDR3 sequence: CASSHGGQAGYF. CDR3 DNA: TGTGCCAGCAGCCATGGGGGACAGGCGGGGTATTTT.

This rearrangement joins TRBV7-9 to TRBJ1-5; TRBD1 is a possible D gene (5 bases). The CDR3 runs to 16 residues. V was trimmed by 5 bases and J by 0 bases, leaving 14 bases between them. Germline V gene data show CDR1 as SEHNR and CDR2 as FQNEAQ (reference sequence). The CDR3, as DNA: TGTGCCAGCAGCCTCACGCCCGACAGTAGCAATCAGCCCCAGCATTTT. This translates into CASSLTPDSSNQPQHF. Filled out from reference TRBV7-9 and TRBJ1-5, the complete variable domain reads DTGVSQNPRHKITKRGQNVTFRCDPISEHNRLYWYRQTLGQGPEFLTYFQNEAQLEKSRLLSDRFSAERPKGSFSTLEIQRTEQGDSAMYLCASSLTPDSSNQPQHFGDGTRLSIL.

This clonotype appeared a few times. The genes are TRBV30 and TRBJ2-1; D gene uncertain. Germline lookup yields CDR1 GTSNPN and CDR2 SVGIG (reference sequence). With 0 bases removed from V and 5 bases from J, the gap between germline ends came to 8 bases. The CDR3 covers 13 residues. CDR3 in DNA: TGTGCCTGGAGTGTGGTGGAAAACAATGAGCAGTTCTTC. It codes for CAWSVVENNEQFF.

The chain links TRBV11-2 to TRBJ2-5, with TRBD1 as a possible D gene (5 bases). The V and J ends lost 0 bases and 5 bases respectively, with 19 bases between them. The CDR3 length is 17 residues. Germline V gene sequence: CDR1 SGHAT, CDR2 FQNNGV. For the CDR3, the DNA is TGTGCCAGCAGCTTAGATATCGGTGTGGGGAAGGGGGAGACCCAGTACTTC. This encodes CASSLDIGVGKGETQYF.

The chain employs TRBV5-5 and TRBJ1-2, with TRBD1 matching over 10 bases. The germline V gene has CDR1 SGHKS and CDR2 YYEKEE (reference sequence). The CDR3 sequence is 15 residues long. V lost 3 bases and J lost 3; bases outside the gene matches: 5. In nucleotides, the CDR3 is TGTGCCAGCAGCTGGGGGACAGGGGCCCACTATGGCTACACCTTC. It codes for CASSWGTGAHYGYTF.

This clonotype was observed a few times. This chain links TRBV30 with TRBJ2-1, with 9 bases aligning to TRBD1. There are 13 residues in the CDR3. Germline trimming cut 4 bases from V and 10 bases from J; bases unmatched to any gene: 8. Per the germline V gene, CDR1 is GTSNPN and CDR2 is SVGIG (reference sequence). Here the CDR3 reads CAWTTDRGQEQFF. CDR3 DNA: TGTGCCTGGACCACGGACAGGGGACAGGAGCAGTTCTTC.

The chain couples TRBV15 to TRBJ1-1, with TRBD1 matching over 9 bases. J gave up 2 bases and V 2 bases, and 3 bases lay outside the gene matches. Germline V gene sequence: CDR1 LNHNV, CDR2 YYDKDF (reference sequence). CDR3 length: 15 residues. Here the CDR3 DNA reads TGTGCCACCAGCAGATGGACAGGGGACAACACTGAAGCTTTCTTT. It translates to CATSRWTGDNTEAFF.

This clonotype appeared a few times. The chain joins TRBV7-2 to TRBJ2-4, with D unresolved. Germline values: CDR1 SGHTA, CDR2 FQGNSA. The V gene lost 5 bases and the J gene lost 6 bases, with 14 bases spanning the gap. The CDR3 has 14 amino acids. The CDR3 here is CASSPSAGGNIQYF. Here the CDR3 DNA reads TGTGCCAGCAGCCCCTCGGCAGGTGGAAACATTCAGTACTTC.